The sequence of this T cell receptor beta chain was determined in a study of blood T cells in healthy people across ages. V lost 5 bases and J lost 2, with 13 bases in between. The CDR3 runs 14 residues. Looked up from germline, CDR1 is MDHEN and CDR2 is SYDVKM. Drawing of peripheral blood yielded ten milliliters from each donor. Only a few counts were recorded for this clonotype. Combining a sample-barcoded 5' primer with a J-beta primer mix, a second PCR ran for 7 to 11 cycles. In TCRdb, the 5' RACE reads were re-called with MiXCR into one record per CDR3 protein. The data hold roughly 930,000 distinct CDR3 sequences, with about 48% observed a single time.

The sequenced sample was blood. The rearrangement uses TRBV28 and TRBJ2-7; tentatively, D is TRBD2 (6 bases). The origin of this receptor is a man younger than 45 in good health. The CDR3: CASSPPSGAYEQYF. The CDR3 coding sequence is TGTGCCAGCAGTCCCCCGTCGGGGGCCTACGAGCAGTACTTC.